This T cell receptor (beta chain) was sequenced in a study of CD8+CD57+ T cells in acquired aplastic anemia. About the study: DNA from sorted CD4+ and CD8+ cells averaged roughly 3.4 ug. Study results and caveats: The study identified more than 25 CD8+ CDR3 sequences shared by patients and controls.

CDR1 SGHRS and CDR2 YFSETQ come from the germline V gene. The length of the CDR3 is 15 residues. CDR3 and TCR beta VDJ profiling relied on genomic DNA as the template. Each CDR3 protein is one row after TCRdb ran MiXCR on the reads. The sample contains around 160,000 distinct CDR3 sequences, 40% to 50% of which appear only once. The authors sequenced patients whose flow cytometry had shown CD8+CD57+ cell expansion. With respect to this clonotype: Its target is unknown. Since a much larger clone is just one base distant, this may be a read error.

The TCR was taken from a human donor with aplastic anemia. The V and J genes are TRBV5-1 and TRBJ2-1, with TRBD2 identical over 8 bases. The sample taken for sequencing was sorted CD4+, CD8+, or CD8+CD57+ T cells (not recorded which) from PBMCs. CDR3 amino acids: CASSVTSGGYNGQFF. The CDR3 nucleotides are TGCGCCAGCAGCGTTACTAGCGGTGGTTACAATGGGCAGTTCTTC. Full variable domain (remainder filled in from reference TRBV5-1 and TRBJ2-1): KAGVTQTPRYLIKTRGQQVTLSCSPISGHRSVSWYQQTPGQGLQFLFEYFSETQRNKGNFPGRFSGRQFSNSRSEMNVSTLELGDSALYLCASSVTSGGYNGQFFGPGTRLTVL.